This T cell receptor beta chain came from a study of blood T cell repertoires in COVID-19. Study context: Acute and convalescent COVID-19 specimens originated in the United States, Italy and Spain. PBMCs, B-cell-depleted T cells, or T cells were the source of the cDNA or gDNA that made up the material.

Per the original methods: Amplification of reference gene primers was used by the study to estimate nucleated cell counts. The protocol was immunoSEQ multiplex PCR, while the TCRdb copy is restricted to in-frame clones and leaves out a portion. V, J and clone size derive from that table, while D and trimming were established from the DNA sequence. The repertoire holds under 150,000 clones, 75% to 95% seen once, with approximately 1.9% in the top ten. This receptor was obtained from a human donor with active COVID-19. The donor label of this sample is uncertain. The sample consisted of peripheral blood.

CDR3 protein: CASSIWTGGDQPQHF. CDR3 nucleotides: TGTGCCAGCAGCATATGGACAGGGGGGGATCAGCCCCAGCATTTT. The gene calls are TRBV21-1 and TRBJ1-5; the table calls TRBD1, which could not be checked here. TRBV21-1 is an annotated pseudogene. This CDR3 is built from 15 residues.